This TCR beta chain is from a study of OX40 agonist ivuxolimab in advanced cancers. Study details: Males comprised around 80% of the group, whose mean age was approximately 62 years (range roughly 23 to 80).

Assay used: immunoSEQ multiplex PCR; TCRdb lists only in-frame clones, some missing. The profile shows 85,000 to 130,000 clones, roughly nine tenths of them singletons. This clone showed up just a few times. Its antigen is unknown. CDR3 length equals 14 residues. Trimming shortened V by 4 bases and J by 3 bases, and 13 bases separated the two germline ends. Overall study results and limits: In a subset of nonresponders, normalized T-cell clonal expansion was also low.

The chain is built from TRBV23-1 and TRBJ2-7; tentative D call: TRBD1 (6 bases). TRBV23-1 is marked as an open reading frame, function uncertain. The TCR comes from an adult with an advanced solid tumor such as melanoma, head and neck, liver or kidney cancer. The source material was CD4+ or CD8+ T cells sorted from blood, sampled in a trial of the OX40 agonist ivuxolimab. The DNA of the CDR3 is TGCGCCAGCAGTCGATCGGGACACATCTACGAGCAGTACTTC. It codes for CASSRSGHIYEQYF.